A selection of T cell receptor beta chains follows, all from one sample in a study of Ad26.COV2.S vaccination and SARS-CoV-2 variants. The data were produced by immunoSEQ multiplex PCR, yet TCRdb's version contains in-frame clones alone and is incomplete. The repertoire includes 350,000 to 450,000 clones, about nine tenths of them detected once, and under 2% sits in the top ten. The sample in question was peripheral blood, obtained in a trial of Ad26.COV2.S vaccine versus placebo. The source of these receptors is a person aged 18-60 years who received the Ad26.COV2.S COVID-19 vaccine or a placebo. CDR3s include the opening cysteine and the closing phenylalanine or tryptophan. A D gene is named only where the DNA matches it firmly. A row's size may be missing; if present it is once, few, many or a size class.

TRBJ2-5 16 TRBV11-3 - - CASSPGGRGVPETQYF TGTGCCAGCAGCCCCGGGGGCCGGGGGGTCCCAGAGACCCAGTACTTC
TRBJ2-7 13 TRBV6-5 - - CASSYTGQVRKYF TGTGCCAGCAGTTACACGGGCCAGGTGAGAAAGTACTTC
TRBJ1-5 13 TRBV6-5 - - CASSVSWGQPQHF TGTGCCAGCAGCGTTTCGTGGGGTCAGCCCCAGCATTTT
TRBJ2-5 12 TRBV11-2 - - CASQSLGETQYF TGTGCCAGCCAAAGTTTGGGGGAGACCCAGTACTTC
TRBJ2-5 15 TRBV19 - - CASRLGAGPHETQYF TGTGCCAGTAGATTGGGGGCGGGGCCTCACGAGACCCAGTACTTC
TRBJ2-1 16 TRBV11-2 - - CASSPREGGPYNEQFF TGTGCCAGCAGCCCCCGCGAGGGGGGCCCCTACAATGAGCAGTTCTTC
TRBJ1-1 14 TRBV27 - TRBD1 CASTNDRASTEAFF TGTGCCAGCACCAATGACAGGGCATCCACTGAAGCTTTCTTT
TRBJ1-2 14 TRBV7-9 - TRBD1 CASSLEDRAYGYTF TGTGCCAGCAGCTTAGAGGACAGGGCCTACGGCTACACCTTC
TRBJ2-1 14 TRBV10-1 - - CASSEPFRNNEQFF TGCGCCAGCAGTGAGCCCTTTAGGAACAATGAGCAGTTCTTC
TRBJ1-2 20 TRBV4-3 - TRBD1 CASSPKMGPGQGIPNYGYTF TGCGCCAGCAGCCCCAAAATGGGTCCGGGACAGGGGATTCCTAACTATGGCTACACCTTC
TRBJ2-4 14 TRBV5-4 - - CASSPGREKNIQYF TGTGCCAGCAGCCCGGGTCGGGAAAAAAACATTCAGTACTTC
TRBJ2-5 12 TRBV5-1 - - CASSLGGDTQYF TGCGCCAGCAGCTTGGGGGGGGACACCCAGTACTTC
TRBJ1-4 13 TRBV24-1 - - CATMGGEEEKLFF TGTGCCACCATGGGGGGCGAAGAGGAAAAACTGTTTTTT
TRBJ2-7 15 TRBV15 - TRBD1 CATSRGGQGYYEQYF TGTGCCACCAGCAGGGGGGGACAGGGATACTACGAGCAGTACTTC
TRBJ1-1 13 TRBV11-3 - - CASSFDAITEAFF TGTGCCAGCAGCTTTGACGCGATCACTGAAGCTTTCTTT
TRBJ2-5 16 TRBV9 - TRBD2 CASSAISGGAGRTQYF TGTGCCAGCAGCGCGATAAGCGGGGGGGCAGGTCGGACCCAGTACTTC
TRBJ2-7 15 TRBV7-2 - - CASSFGPRTTPEQYF TGTGCCAGCAGCTTCGGACCGAGGACGACACCTGAGCAGTACTTC
TRBJ2-1 11 TRBV5-6 - - CASSLNNEQFF TGTGCCAGCAGCTTGAACAATGAGCAGTTCTTC
TRBJ2-7 17 TRBV21-1 - - CASSKLPRAGGRVTQYF TGTGCCAGCAGCAAACTCCCTCGTGCGGGGGGTCGGGTAACGCAGTACTTC
TRBJ1-3 14 TRBV6-4 - - CASRLGGAGNTIYF TGTGCCAGCAGACTTGGAGGGGCCGGAAACACCATATATTTT
TRBJ1-4 15 TRBV5-8 few - CASSPGSQRNEKLFF TGTGCCAGCAGCCCCGGATCACAACGGAATGAAAAACTGTTTTTT
TRBJ2-7 14 TRBV5-1 - - CASSSGYRSDEQYF TGCGCCAGCAGCTCAGGGTATCGGTCAGACGAGCAGTACTTC
TRBJ2-5 13 TRBV18 - - CASSPGLGETQYF TGTGCCAGCTCACCCGGGTTGGGCGAGACCCAGTACTTC
TRBJ2-1 16 TRBV7-2 - TRBD2 CASSLDLRREGREQFF TGTGCCAGCAGCTTAGACCTCCGTAGGGAGGGGCGGGAGCAGTTCTTC
TRBJ1-6 15 TRBV27 few TRBD1 CASNLRGQGNSPLHF TGTGCCAGCAACCTAAGGGGACAGGGAAATTCACCCCTCCACTTT
TRBJ1-6 14 TRBV6-5 - - CASNKGSYNSPLHF TGTGCCAGCAATAAAGGGAGCTATAATTCACCCCTCCACTTT
TRBJ2-4 14 TRBV4-3 - - CASSPSGYKNIQYF TGCGCCAGCAGCCCGAGCGGGTACAAAAACATTCAGTACTTC
TRBJ1-2 15 TRBV7-9 - TRBD1 CASSTNRQGAYGYTF TGTGCCAGCAGCACCAATCGACAGGGGGCATATGGCTACACCTTC
TRBJ1-5 15 TRBV5-5 - - CASSGQKNSNQPQHF TGTGCCAGCAGCGGGCAGAAAAATAGCAATCAGCCCCAGCATTTT
TRBJ2-1 14 TRBV5-4 - - CASSMGGLYNEQFF TGTGCCAGCAGCATGGGGGGTCTCTACAATGAGCAGTTCTTC
TRBJ2-5 16 TRBV7-2 - - CASSLTPGPPQETQYF TGTGCCAGCAGCTTAACCCCCGGGCCGCCGCAAGAGACCCAGTACTTC
TRBJ1-1 14 TRBV10-1 - - CASSRSGGNTEAFF TGCGCCAGCAGTAGATCTGGGGGGAACACTGAAGCTTTCTTT
TRBJ2-1 17 TRBV19 - TRBD2 CASSIPRLAGPTNEQFF TGTGCCAGTAGTATCCCTCGACTAGCGGGGCCCACCAATGAGCAGTTCTTC
TRBJ1-2 13 TRBV28 - TRBD1 CASSLTGRNGYTF TGTGCCAGCAGTTTGACAGGGAGAAATGGCTACACCTTC
TRBJ1-1 12 TRBV30 - - CAWSRENTEAFF TGTGCCTGGAGCAGGGAGAACACTGAAGCTTTCTTT
TRBJ2-2 15 TRBV7-8 - TRBD1 CASSPRGQGFGELFF TGTGCCAGCAGCCCTCGGGGACAGGGCTTCGGGGAGCTGTTTTTT
TRBJ2-7 11 TRBV6-2/TRBV6-3 - - CASSYSGEQYF TGTGCCAGCAGTTACTCGGGCGAGCAGTACTTC
TRBJ2-3 15 TRBV27 - TRBD1 CASSSTGGLTDTQYF TGTGCCAGCAGTTCGACAGGGGGGTTAACAGATACGCAGTATTTT
TRBJ2-5 12 TRBV12-3/TRBV12-4 - - CASSTPGETQYF TGTGCCAGCAGTACCCCCGGTGAGACCCAGTACTTC
TRBJ2-7 15 TRBV7-9 - TRBD1 CASSLGTGSSYEQYF TGTGCCAGCAGCTTGGGGACAGGGAGCTCCTACGAGCAGTACTTC
TRBJ1-2 13 TRBV19 - - CASTLKWGYGYTF TGTGCCAGTACCTTAAAGTGGGGCTATGGCTACACCTTC
TRBJ1-4 14 TRBV7-2 - - CASSLGGTNEKLFF TGTGCCAGCAGCTTAGGAGGGACTAATGAAAAACTGTTTTTT
TRBJ1-1 15 TRBV7-9 - TRBD1 CASSHNQGAGTEAFF TGTGCCAGCAGCCATAATCAGGGGGCCGGAACTGAAGCTTTCTTT
TRBJ2-7 14 TRBV11-2 - TRBD1 CASSLQDRSYEQYF TGTGCCAGCAGCTTACAGGACAGGTCCTACGAGCAGTACTTC
TRBJ2-1 16 TRBV11-3 - TRBD2 CASSQYQRGPHNEQFF TGTGCCAGCAGCCAATATCAGCGGGGGCCGCACAATGAGCAGTTCTTC
TRBJ2-3 15 TRBV19 - - CASSPGTLSTDTQYF TGTGCCAGTAGTCCCGGGACCCTTAGCACAGATACGCAGTATTTT
TRBJ1-2 13 TRBV12-3/TRBV12-4 - - CASSTPERLGYTF TGTGCCAGCTCCACCCCGGAGAGATTGGGCTACACCTTC
TRBJ1-1 16 TRBV30 once - CAWSVPPGIMNTEAFF TGTGCCTGGAGTGTACCGCCAGGGATCATGAACACTGAAGCTTTCTTT
TRBJ2-5 16 TRBV7-2 - TRBD1 CASSLVGTGVQETQYF TGTGCCAGCAGCTTAGTTGGGACAGGGGTCCAGGAGACCCAGTACTTC
TRBJ2-7 16 TRBV15 once - CATSRDQGTKTYEQYF TGTGCCACCAGCAGAGATCAGGGGACCAAAACCTACGAGCAGTACTTC
TRBJ2-7 15 TRBV10-3 - - CAISESVSTSDEQYF TGTGCCATCAGTGAGTCGGTGTCAACCAGCGACGAGCAGTACTTC
TRBJ1-1 16 TRBV3-1/TRBV3-2 many - CASSSRSRGGLTEAFF TGTGCCAGCAGTTCAAGGTCAAGGGGGGGGCTAACTGAAGCTTTCTTT
TRBJ2-5 15 TRBV3-1/TRBV3-2 - - CASSLSGAAQETQYF TGTGCCAGCAGCCTGTCCGGAGCGGCGCAAGAGACCCAGTACTTC
TRBJ1-3 13 TRBV29-1 - - CSASLLNGNTIYF TGCAGCGCATCACTTCTTAATGGAAACACCATATATTTT
TRBJ2-3 15 TRBV7-8 - TRBD2 CASSIAGYSTDTQYF TGTGCCAGCAGCATAGCGGGGTATAGCACAGATACGCAGTATTTT